The clone carrying this TCR beta chain was seen more than once but under ten times. Its antigen is unidentified. Time point here: pretreatment peripheral blood. Each patient presented with locally advanced or metastatic urothelial carcinoma. The sample is drawn from a study of PD-L1 blockade in urothelial cancer. The wider study: Intravenous atezolizumab, 1,200 mg every 3 weeks, was begun by patients in the mid-2010s. Regarding the study as a whole: Enhanced expansion of tumor-associated blood clones at 3 weeks characterized durable-benefit patients.

This CDR3 comprises 17 residues. Germline V gene lookup returns CDR1 SGHVS and CDR2 FNYEAQ. Trimming left V 2 bases short and J 1 base short, with 17 bases between. Assay: immunoSEQ multiplex PCR; the TCRdb copy retains only in-frame clones and omits some. The table lists about 49,000 clones, roughly 78% of them singletons, with less than 11% in the top ten. This clonotype was sampled from a man between 65 and 79 years old with urothelial cancer. The material was PBMCs, obtained around atezolizumab (anti-PD-L1) treatment. The chain couples TRBV7-6 to TRBJ1-1; D gene unclear. CDR3 coding DNA: TGTGCCAGCAGCTTACTCCGCCTTGACAACCCGAACACTGAAGCTTTCTTT. Its protein product is CASSLLRLDNPNTEAFF. Full variable domain (remainder filled in from reference TRBV7-6 and TRBJ1-1): GAGVSQSPRYKVTKRGQDVALRCDPISGHVSLYWYRQALGQGPEFLTYFNYEAQQDKSGLPNDRFSAERPEGSISTLTIQRTEQRDSAMYRCASSLLRLDNPNTEAFFGQGTRLTVV.